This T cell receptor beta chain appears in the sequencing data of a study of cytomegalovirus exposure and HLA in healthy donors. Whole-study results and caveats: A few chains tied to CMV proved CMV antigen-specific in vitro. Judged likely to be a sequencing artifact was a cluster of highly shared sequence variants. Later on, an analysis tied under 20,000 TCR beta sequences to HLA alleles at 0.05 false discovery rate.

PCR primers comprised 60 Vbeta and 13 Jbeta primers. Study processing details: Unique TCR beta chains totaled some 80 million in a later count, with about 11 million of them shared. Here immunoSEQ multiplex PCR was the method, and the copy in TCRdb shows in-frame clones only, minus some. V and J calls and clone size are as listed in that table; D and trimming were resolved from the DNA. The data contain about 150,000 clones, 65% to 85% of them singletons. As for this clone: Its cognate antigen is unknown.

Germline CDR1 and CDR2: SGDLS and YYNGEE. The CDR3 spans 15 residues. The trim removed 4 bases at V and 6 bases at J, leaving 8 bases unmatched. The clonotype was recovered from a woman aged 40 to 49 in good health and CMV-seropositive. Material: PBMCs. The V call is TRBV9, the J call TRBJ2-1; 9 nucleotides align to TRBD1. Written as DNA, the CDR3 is TGTGCCAGCAGCCTAGGGGGGACAGGGAGCAATGAGCAGTTCTTC. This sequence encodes CASSLGGTGSNEQFF.